This T cell receptor (beta chain) was found in a study of identical twins. From the 5' RACE reads, TCRdb called clonotypes with MiXCR, one entry per CDR3 protein. Seen here are more than 350,000 distinct CDR3 sequences, roughly 9% observed once, and the top ten hold about 8.1%. The CDR3 sequence is 14 residues long. The junction had 6 bases not matched to a gene; V was cut back by 4 bases and J by 3 bases. Per the germline V gene, CDR1 is GTSNPN and CDR2 is SVGIG (reference sequence). The donor group consisted entirely of healthy Caucasians. The sequenced material came from naive T cells sorted from blood. The TCR sequence derives from a woman between 45 and 60 years old in good health. The V and J genes are TRBV30 and TRBJ2-1, with TRBD2 matching 7 bases. In nucleotides, the CDR3 is TGTGCCTGGAAAGCGGGGTCATACTACAATGAGCAGTTCTTC. Translating gives CAWKAGSYYNEQFF.